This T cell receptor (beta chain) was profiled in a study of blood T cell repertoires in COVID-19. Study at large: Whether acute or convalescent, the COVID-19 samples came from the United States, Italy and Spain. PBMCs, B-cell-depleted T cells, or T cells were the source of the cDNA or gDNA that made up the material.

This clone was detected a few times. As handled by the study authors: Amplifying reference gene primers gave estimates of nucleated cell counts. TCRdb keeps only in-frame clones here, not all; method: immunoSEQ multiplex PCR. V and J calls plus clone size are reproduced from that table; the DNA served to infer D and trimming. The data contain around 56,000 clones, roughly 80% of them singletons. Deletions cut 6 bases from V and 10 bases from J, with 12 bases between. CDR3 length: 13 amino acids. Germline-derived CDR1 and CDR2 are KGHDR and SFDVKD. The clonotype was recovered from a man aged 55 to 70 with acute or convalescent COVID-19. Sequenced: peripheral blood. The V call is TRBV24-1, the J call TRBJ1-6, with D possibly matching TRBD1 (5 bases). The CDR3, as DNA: TGTGCCACCAGTCCCGGTTGGGGCTCACCCCTCCACTTT. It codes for CATSPGWGSPLHF.